The 18 T cell receptor beta chains presented below share a single source sample, sequenced in a study of T cells in Graves' hyperthyroidism and ophthalmopathy. From RNA transcripts, TCR beta CDR3 regions were amplified. The TCR CDR3 first-round RT-PCR relied on the HTBI primer set. TCRdb re-called the multiplex PCR reads with MiXCR, one entry per CDR3 protein. The sample lists 610,000 or so distinct CDR3 sequences, 40% to 55% occurring once. The sequenced material came from peripheral blood or thyroid tissue (not recorded which). These receptors originate from a woman under 30 with Graves' hyperthyroidism.

At least ten counts were recorded for this clonotype. V usage is TRBV6-6 and J usage is TRBJ2-5; TRBD1 matches 7 bases. CDR3 size: 13 residues. V was pared by 7 bases and J by 1 base, with 3 bases of the junction left unmatched. Looked up from germline, CDR1 is MNHNY and CDR2 is SVGAGI (reference sequence). Here the CDR3 reads CASTRDSQETQYF. The CDR3 bases are TGTGCCAGCACCAGGGACAGCCAAGAGACCCAGTACTTC.

This clonotype was detected ten times or more. Here the CDR3 reads CASSFGQGREPQHF. The CDR3 coding sequence is TGTGCCAGCAGTTTCGGACAGGGGAGAGAGCCCCAGCATTTT. The chain recombines TRBV6-5 with TRBJ1-5; 9 bases map to TRBD1. Trimming at V came to 4 bases and at J to 8 bases, leaving 6 bases not matched to a gene. This CDR3 has 14 residues. Looked up from germline, CDR1 is MNHEY and CDR2 is SVGAGI.

This clonotype was seen at least ten times. V and J are TRBV7-2 and TRBJ2-3; a weak D match, TRBD1 (6 bases). Trimming removed 7 bases from V and 5 bases from J, with 16 bases in between. CDR3 length: 14 residues. Germline CDR1 SGHTA, CDR2 FQGNSA. CDR3 protein: CASIELQGGDTQYF. CDR3 bases: TGTGCCAGCATCGAACTTCAAGGGGGAGATACGCAGTATTTT.

The chain couples TRBV4-1 to TRBJ2-7; D is perhaps TRBD1 (6 bases). V was cut by 0 bases and J by 7 bases, with 19 bases left in between. The CDR3 length is 16 residues. The germline V gene has CDR1 MGHRA and CDR2 YSYEKL. CDR3 region: CASSQEQGPTFNEQYF. For the CDR3, the DNA is TGCGCCAGCAGCCAAGAACAGGGCCCGACCTTCAATGAGCAGTACTTC.

This clonotype was counted ten times or more. The chain uses TRBV14 and TRBJ1-4; D is unresolved. The CDR3 sequence is 11 residues long. Trimming took 4 bases from V and 8 from J, leaving 5 bases between them. Germline V gene sequence: CDR1 SGHDN, CDR2 FVKESK. CDR3 region: CASSRLEKLFF. The CDR3 DNA follows: TGTGCCAGCAGCCGGTTGGAAAAACTGTTTTTT.

J is TRBJ1-4 and V is TRBV25-1; a possible D gene is TRBD1 (6 bases). There are 16 residues in the CDR3. CDR1 is MGHDK, CDR2 SYGVNS, per germline. CDR3 nucleotide sequence: TGTGCTAGCTTGGGGCAGGGGATTGCAACTAATGAAAAACTGTTTTTT. Translated: CASLGQGIATNEKLFF.

This clonotype was picked up many times. The chain employs TRBV7-2 and TRBJ2-7; 11 bases fit TRBD2. The CDR3 is made up of 16 amino acids. V trimming: 2 bases; J trimming: 5 bases; junction bases outside the gene matches: 8. Germline CDR1 SGHTA, CDR2 FQGNSA. DNA of the CDR3: TGTGCCAGCAGCTTAATAGCGGGAGGGCCATTCCACGAGCAGTACTTC. Translated, it gives CASSLIAGGPFHEQYF.

This clonotype was seen ten or more times. The chain links TRBV27 to TRBJ2-5; D is perhaps TRBD1 (6 bases). Germline CDR1 is MNHEY and CDR2 is SMNVEV (reference sequence). The V end lost 6 bases, the J end lost 4 bases, and 12 bases lay between the germline ends. This CDR3 has 13 amino acids. For the CDR3, the DNA is TGTGCCAGCAGACGAGGGGGTCGAGAGACCCAGTACTTC. It translates to CASRRGGRETQYF.

In its sample, this clonotype was seen many times. The CDR3 DNA follows: TGTGCCATCAGTGAGGCGGGAAATTCCTACGAGCAGTACTTC. Amino acids: CAISEAGNSYEQYF. The rearrangement joins TRBV10-3 to TRBJ2-7, with D perhaps TRBD2 (6 bases). The CDR3 length is 14 residues. Deletions cut 2 bases from V and 1 base from J, with 9 bases between. CDR1 is ENHRY, CDR2 SYGVKD, per germline.

This clonotype was recorded many times. The rearrangement uses TRBV10-3 and TRBJ2-2; TRBD2 matches 7 bases. Losses at the gene ends were 7 bases for V and 4 bases for J; bases not matched to a gene: 6. This CDR3 spans 14 amino acids. CDR1 and CDR2 from the germline V gene are ENHRY and SYGVKD. For the CDR3, the DNA is TGTGCCATCACCGGGACTAACAGCACCGGGGAGCTGTTTTTT. It yields the protein CAITGTNSTGELFF.

The sample holds many counts of this clonotype. The chain couples TRBV15 to TRBJ1-5; 8 nucleotides align to TRBD1. Unmatched junction bases numbered 4, after V lost 0 bases and J lost 3 bases. CDR3 size: 16 residues. Germline V gene lookup returns CDR1 LNHNV and CDR2 YYDKDF (reference sequence). This CDR3 reads CATSRDRTGSNQPQHF. The CDR3 DNA reads as TGTGCCACCAGCAGAGATCGGACAGGGTCCAATCAGCCCCAGCATTTT.

CDR3: CAISEPEWNEKLFF. The CDR3 DNA follows: TGTGCCATCAGTGAGCCGGAGTGGAATGAAAAACTGTTTTTT. This chain joins TRBV10-3 and TRBJ1-4; D not resolved. V shed 2 bases and J shed 5 bases, with 9 bases lying between them. Germline-derived CDR1 and CDR2 are ENHRY and SYGVKD. The CDR3 consists of 14 residues.

As regards this clonotype: A single base separates this from a much larger clone, so it may be a read error. The final CDR3 position lacks the conserved phenylalanine or tryptophan, pointing to a likely read error. The J gene is TRBJ2-5, the V gene TRBV4-1, with D unclear. Germline-derived CDR1 and CDR2 are MGHRA and YSYEKL. This CDR3 region has 14 residues. V was cut by 0 bases and J by 2 bases, with 7 bases left in between. The CDR3 here is CASSQDTLQETQYL. CDR3 DNA sequence: TGCGCCAGCAGCCAAGATACACTTCAAGAGACCCAGTACCTC.

V usage is TRBV9 and J usage is TRBJ2-1; D is possibly TRBD1 (6 bases). Germline assignment: CDR1 SGDLS and CDR2 YYNGEE. The germline V and J ends were trimmed by 0 bases and 0 bases, with 10 bases remaining between them. This CDR3 has 16 residues. This CDR3 is CASSVAGRGSYNEQFF. Written as DNA, the CDR3 is TGTGCCAGCAGCGTAGCTGGCAGGGGCTCCTACAATGAGCAGTTCTTC.

The chain recombines TRBV10-3 with TRBJ1-1; maybe TRBD1 (6 bases). Germline V gene data show CDR1 as ENHRY and CDR2 as SYGVKD. With 4 bases removed from V and 0 bases from J, the gap between germline ends came to 9 bases. The CDR3 runs 14 residues. The CDR3: CAISGQVLNTEAFF. CDR3 bases: TGTGCCATCAGTGGACAGGTACTGAACACTGAAGCTTTCTTT.

This clonotype has at least ten counts. This chain uses TRBV2 with TRBJ2-7; TRBD2 might be the D (7 bases). Germline CDR1 is SNHLY and CDR2 is FYNNEI. The CDR3 has 15 residues. Between the trimmed V and J ends, which lost 6 bases and 5 bases, there was a span of 20 bases. The CDR3 DNA reads as TGTGCCAGCAGCCTTGGGGGCGGGAGCTATAACGAGCAGTACTTC. This encodes CASSLGGGSYNEQYF.

CDR3 protein: CASSYRDSGASSYEQYF. In nucleotides, the CDR3 is TGTGCCAGCAGCTACCGGGATAGCGGAGCGAGCTCCTACGAGCAGTACTTC. This chain uses TRBV7-8 with TRBJ2-7; tentative D call: TRBD2 (6 bases). Germline CDR1 is SGHVS and CDR2 is FQNEAQ. Trimming removed 4 bases at V and 0 bases at J, with 19 bases between. The CDR3 is 17 amino acids.

This chain connects TRBV28 to TRBJ2-2, with a tentative D call TRBD2 (5 bases). This CDR3 is 15 amino acids long. The germline gives CDR1 MDHEN, CDR2 SYDVKM. V lost 7 bases and J lost 1, with 13 bases in between. CDR3 in DNA: TGTGCCAGCAAATCGGTAGCGAGGAACACCGGGGAGCTGTTTTTT. Translated, it gives CASKSVARNTGELFF.